This T cell receptor beta chain was sequenced during a study of shared clonotypes between healthy human individuals. Looking at the study overall: Each donor's CD4 naive and CD4 memory cells filled three plates apiece, CD8 naive two, and CD8 memory one.

Naive CD8 cells, CD45RO-negative and positively selected for CCR7, excluded terminally differentiated effector memory CD45RA+ cells. TCRdb's table, derived via immunoSEQ multiplex PCR, lists solely in-frame clones and lacks some. The sample carries more than 500,000 clones, around 96% recorded once. CDR1 MGHRA and CDR2 YSYEKL come from the germline V gene. The CDR3 has 13 residues. The ends were cut back, 4 bases at V and 5 bases at J, with 11 bases in the middle. The chain has TRBV4-1 and TRBJ1-2; a weak D match, TRBD1 (6 bases). Input material: naive CD8+ T cells sorted from blood. The clonotype comes from a woman under 40 in good health. CDR3 protein: CASSLTGDYGYTF. CDR3 DNA sequence: TGCGCCAGCAGCCTGACAGGAGATTATGGCTACACCTTC.